This T cell receptor (beta chain) comes out of a study of blood T cell repertoires in COVID-19. Looking at the study overall: Some COVID-19 samples were acute and others convalescent; all came from the United States, Italy and Spain. Nucleic acid was either cDNA or gDNA, and it came from T cells, B-cell-depleted T cells, or PBMCs.

Per germline, CDR1 LNHDA and CDR2 SQIVND (reference sequence). Unmatched junction bases numbered 6, after V lost 1 base and J lost 6 bases. The CDR3 is 15 residues long. Per the authors' pipeline: How many nucleated cells were present was estimated from reference gene primer amplification. Clones were read by immunoSEQ multiplex PCR, and TCRdb kept only the in-frame ones, dropping some. Clone size and the V and J calls come from that table; the DNA yielded D and trimming. The sample contains tens of thousands of clones, approximately 80% of which appear only once. The chain links TRBV19 to TRBJ1-5; 7 nucleotides agree with TRBD1. The source material was peripheral blood. The clonotype originates from a man between 50 and 59 years old with active or convalescent COVID-19. In DNA form, the CDR3 reads TGTGCCAGTAGTATAGCAGGGGGGTTGAGTCAGCCCCAGCATTTT. Encoded protein: CASSIAGGLSQPQHF.